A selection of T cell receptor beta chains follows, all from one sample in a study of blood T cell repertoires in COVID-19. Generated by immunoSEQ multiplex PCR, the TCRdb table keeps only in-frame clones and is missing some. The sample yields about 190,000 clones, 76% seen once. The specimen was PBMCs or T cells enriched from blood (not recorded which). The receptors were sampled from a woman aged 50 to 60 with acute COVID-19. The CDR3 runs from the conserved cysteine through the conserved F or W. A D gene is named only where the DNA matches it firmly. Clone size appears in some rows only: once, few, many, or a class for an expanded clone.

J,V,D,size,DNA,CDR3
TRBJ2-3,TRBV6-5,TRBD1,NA,TGTGCCAGCAGCCACAGGGGTAGCACAGATACGCAGTATTTT,CASSHRGSTDTQYF
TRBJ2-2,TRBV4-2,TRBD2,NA,TGTGCCAGCAGCCCCCCTTGGAGCGGGGGAGGCACCGGGGAGCTGTTTTTT,CASSPPWSGGGTGELFF
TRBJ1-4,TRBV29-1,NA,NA,TGCAGCGTTTGGGGGGTTAATGAAAAACTGTTTTTT,CSVWGVNEKLFF
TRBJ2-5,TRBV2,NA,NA,TGTGCCAGCACCCCGGTCTCCGAGGGCGAGACCCAGTACTTC,CASTPVSEGETQYF
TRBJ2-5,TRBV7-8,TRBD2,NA,TGTGCCAGCAGCTTAAGTAGCGGGGGGGCCGTTAGAGAGACCCAGTACTTC,CASSLSSGGAVRETQYF
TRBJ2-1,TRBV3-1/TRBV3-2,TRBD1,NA,TGTGCCAGCAGCCGGAGAAGGGCAGGGGGAAACAATGAGCAGTTCTTC,CASSRRRAGGNNEQFF
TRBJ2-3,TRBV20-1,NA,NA,TGCAGTGCTAGCCCAGAACATACGCAGTATTTT,CSASPEHTQYF
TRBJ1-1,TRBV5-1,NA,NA,TGCGCCAGCAGCTTGGGAGGTGGCAGTTTGACTGAAGCTTTCTTT,CASSLGGGSLTEAFF
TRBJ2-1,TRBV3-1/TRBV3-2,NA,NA,TGTGCCAGCAGCCAAGCCCCTGGGGGGGGCGGCAATGAGCAGTTCTTC,CASSQAPGGGGNEQFF
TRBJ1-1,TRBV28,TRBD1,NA,TGTGCCAGCAGTTTATACGCGACAGGGGGTACGCGGGCTTTCTTT,CASSLYATGGTRAFF
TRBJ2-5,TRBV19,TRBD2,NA,TGTGCCAGTAGTATTCGGGCTAGCGGGGTGGAGACCCAGTACTTC,CASSIRASGVETQYF
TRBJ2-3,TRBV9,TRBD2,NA,TGTGCCAGCAGCTCCGGGGAAGCGGGGGGCCGGGAGACAGATACGCAGTATTTT,CASSSGEAGGRETDTQYF
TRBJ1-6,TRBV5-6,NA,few,TGTGCCAGCAGCTTGGGTCGGGTATCATTGAATTCACCCCTCCACTTT,CASSLGRVSLNSPLHF
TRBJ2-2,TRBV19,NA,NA,TGTGCCAGTATCCGAGGCCTGGCGAACACCGGGGAGCTGTTTTTT,CASIRGLANTGELFF
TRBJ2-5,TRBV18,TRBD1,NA,TGTGCCAGCTCACCAGGGACAGAACTACAAGAGACCCAGTACTTC,CASSPGTELQETQYF
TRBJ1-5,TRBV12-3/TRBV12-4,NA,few,TGTGCCAGCAGTTTGGGGGCTGGCCAGCCCCAGCATTTT,CASSLGAGQPQHF
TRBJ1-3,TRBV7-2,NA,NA,TGTGCCAGCAGCTTCGTATCTGTAAACACCATATATTTT,CASSFVSVNTIYF
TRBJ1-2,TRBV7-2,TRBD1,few,TGTGCCAGCAGCTCAGGACAGGGGGACTATGGCTACACCTTC,CASSSGQGDYGYTF
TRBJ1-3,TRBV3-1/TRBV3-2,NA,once,TGTGCCAGCAGCCAATACAGCTCTGGAAACACCATATATTTT,CASSQYSSGNTIYF
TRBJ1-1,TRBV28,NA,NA,TGTGCCAGCAGTTTAGGGGGGAGCACTGAAGCTTTCTTT,CASSLGGSTEAFF
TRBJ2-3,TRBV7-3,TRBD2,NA,TGTGCCAGCAGCTTGACTAGCGGGGATACGCAGTATTTT,CASSLTSGDTQYF
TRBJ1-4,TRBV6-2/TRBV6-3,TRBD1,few,TGTGCCAGCAGTCCCCAAGGACAGGAGGAAAAACTGTTTTTT,CASSPQGQEEKLFF
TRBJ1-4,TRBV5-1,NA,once,TGCGCCAGCAGTAAGGGAGCTAATGAAAAACTGTTTTTT,CASSKGANEKLFF
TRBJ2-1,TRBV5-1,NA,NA,TGCGCCAGCAGCTTGGGAGGAGGCTCCAATGAGCAGTTCTTC,CASSLGGGSNEQFF
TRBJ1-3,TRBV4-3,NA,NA,TGCGCCAGCAGCCCTAGCTCCCTTTCCTCTGGAAACACCATATATTTT,CASSPSSLSSGNTIYF
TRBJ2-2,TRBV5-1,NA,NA,TGCGCCAGCAGCCTCCCCGGGGGTGACGCCGGGGAGCTGTTTTTT,CASSLPGGDAGELFF
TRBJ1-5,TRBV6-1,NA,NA,TGTGCCAGCAGTGAAGGAAGGGGGACCAATCAGCCCCAGCATTTT,CASSEGRGTNQPQHF